This entry is about one TCR beta chain. These data come from a study of blood T cells in healthy people across ages. Germline V gene lookup returns CDR1 MNHEY and CDR2 SVGEGT. The CDR3 covers 12 residues. Trimming removed 1 base at V and 5 bases at J, with 5 bases between. Every sample gave at least 6 micrograms of total RNA when it was extracted. Alongside a J-beta primer mix, a sample-barcoded 5' primer served in a second PCR lasting about 7 to 11 cycles. TCRdb redid the calling of the 5' RACE reads with MiXCR, one entry per CDR3 protein. The sample includes around 280,000 distinct CDR3 sequences, 25% to 30% of them seen just once.

This TCR derives from a woman in her 70s in good health. Source material: blood. The V and J genes are TRBV6-2 or TRBV6-3 and TRBJ1-1; no reliable D call. CDR3 sequence reads: CASSYLRTEAFF. DNA of the CDR3: TGTGCCAGCAGTTACTTGAGGACTGAAGCTTTCTTT.